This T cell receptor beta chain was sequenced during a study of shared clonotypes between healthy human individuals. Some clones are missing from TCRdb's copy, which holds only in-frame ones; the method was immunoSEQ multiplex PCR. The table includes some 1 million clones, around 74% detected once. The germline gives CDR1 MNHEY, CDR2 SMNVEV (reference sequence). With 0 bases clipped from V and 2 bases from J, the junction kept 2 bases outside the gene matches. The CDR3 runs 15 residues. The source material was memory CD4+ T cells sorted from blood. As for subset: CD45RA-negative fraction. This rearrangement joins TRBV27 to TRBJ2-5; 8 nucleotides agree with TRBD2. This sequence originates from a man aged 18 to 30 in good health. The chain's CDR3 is CASSLSRGGQETQYF. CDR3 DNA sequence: TGTGCCAGCAGTTTATCCCGGGGGGGTCAAGAGACCCAGTACTTC.